One TCR beta chain is described in this entry. The antigen remains undetermined. The CDR3 extends over 14 amino acids. CDR1 and CDR2 (germline): MDHEN, SYDVKM. Trimming removed 6 bases at V and 0 bases at J, with 11 bases between. This entry is derived from a study of OX40 agonist ivuxolimab in advanced cancers. Study summary: Patients received the agonistic anti-OX40 (CD134) antibody ivuxolimab. The study gave patients intravenous ivuxolimab at 0.01 to 10 mg/kg every 2 weeks. The study enrolled dose-escalation patients with hepatocellular carcinoma, melanoma, renal cell or head and neck cancer.

The repertoire was sequenced with immunoSEQ multiplex PCR; TCRdb's copy has only in-frame clones and lacks some. This sample carries approximately 64,000 clones, around 89% of them seen once, and the ten largest clones take 0.67%. Whole-study findings and limits: Clonal expansion by week 6 occurred in CD4+ and CD8+ blood T cells (at 0.1 to 3.0 mg/kg).

The input for sequencing was CD4+ or CD8+ T cells sorted from blood, taken in a trial of the OX40 agonist ivuxolimab. The J gene is TRBJ2-5, the V gene TRBV28; D not certain. The sequence was obtained from an adult with an advanced solid tumor such as melanoma, head and neck, liver or kidney cancer. CDR3 region: CASRAQVYQETQYF. CDR3 sequence (DNA): TGTGCCAGCAGGGCCCAGGTGTACCAAGAGACCCAGTACTTC.